One and the same sample provided the 29 T cell receptor beta chains below, sequenced in a study of blood T cells in healthy people across ages. With a J-beta primer mix and a sample-barcoded 5' primer, a second PCR ran roughly 7 to 11 cycles. TCRdb ran MiXCR on the 5' RACE reads and lists one entry per CDR3 protein. This table holds more than 1,400,000 distinct CDR3 sequences, approximately 40% found once. The sequencing sample was made of blood. All receptors derive from a woman between 18 and 29 years old in good health.

The J gene is TRBJ2-4, the V gene TRBV12-3 or TRBV12-4; 14 nucleotides agree with TRBD2. J was trimmed by 15 bases and V by 5 bases; bases with no gene match: 12. The CDR3 runs to 15 residues. The CDR3 DNA is TGTGCCAGCAGTCCTGAGGGACTAGCGGGAGAGGAAAGGTACTTC. Protein sequence: CASSPEGLAGEERYF.

The CDR3 coding sequence is TGTGCCAGCAGCCGGAAAGCTACAGGGATCACCGGGGAGCTGTTTTTT. It specifies CASSRKATGITGELFF. The chain joins TRBV3-1 to TRBJ2-2; weak D call: TRBD1 (6 bases). The CDR3 is 16 residues long. Trimming removed 4 bases from V and 4 bases from J, with 16 bases in between. Germline V CDR1 and CDR2: LGHDT, YNNKEL (reference sequence). Looking up the rest from reference TRBV3-1 and TRBJ2-2 gives the full variable domain: DTAVSQTPKYLVTQMGNDKSIKCEQNLGHDTMYWYKQDSKKFLKIMFSYNNKELIINETVPNRFSPKSPDKAHLNLHINSLELGDSAVYFCASSRKATGITGELFFGEGSRLTVL.

The chain uses TRBV7-3 and TRBJ2-3; 8 positions match TRBD2. The V gene's germline CDR1 is SGHTA and CDR2 FQGTGA. This CDR3 region has 17 residues. V was pared by 2 bases and J by 4 bases, with 11 bases of the junction left unmatched. This chain's CDR3 is CASSLAGTSSGADTQYF. CDR3 bases: TGTGCCAGCAGCTTAGCCGGGACTAGTTCAGGAGCAGATACGCAGTATTTT.

This clonotype was recorded once. V gene TRBV10-3 combines with J gene TRBJ1-2, with unresolved D. From germline, CDR1 is ENHRY and CDR2 SYGVKD. This CDR3 region has 13 residues. Trimming cost V 11 bases and J 0 bases, with 13 bases left between them. CDR3 DNA: TGTGCCCTCGCCCCCGGGGCTAACTATGGCTACACCTTC. Its translation: CALAPGANYGYTF.

The rearrangement uses TRBV20-1 and TRBJ2-1; 7 bases map to TRBD1. Germline V gene lookup returns CDR1 DFQATT and CDR2 SNEGSKA (reference sequence). The CDR3 has 18 amino acids. Trimming took 5 bases from V and 3 from J; bases not matched to a gene: 19. Here the CDR3 DNA reads TGCAGTGCTCCCTCCCCTTCGACAGGGCCTTTTATCTACAATGAGCAGTTCTTC. As protein: CSAPSPSTGPFIYNEQFF.

As regards this clonotype: This may stem from a read error, because a much larger clone lies one nucleotide away. The chain combines TRBV2 with TRBJ2-5, with D possibly matching TRBD1 (6 bases). In germline, CDR1 is SNHLY, CDR2 FYNNEI. This CDR3 is 13 amino acids long. Trimming took 6 bases from V and 1 from J, leaving 9 bases between them. This chain's CDR3 is CASREDSQETQYF. The DNA of the CDR3 is TGTGCCAGCAGGGAGGACAGCCAAGAGACCCAGTACTTC. Looking up the rest from reference TRBV2 and TRBJ2-5 gives the full variable domain: EPEVTQTPSHQVTQMGQEVILRCVPISNHLYFYWYRQILGQKVEFLVSFYNNEISEKSEIFDDQFSVERPDGSNFTLKIRSTKLEDSAMYFCASREDSQETQYFGPGTRLLVL.

This clonotype occurred a few times. The chain couples TRBV5-4 to TRBJ2-3, with a possible D match to TRBD1 (7 bases). The germline CDR1 and CDR2 sequences are SGHNT and YYREEE (reference sequence). This CDR3 region has 16 residues. The ends were cut back, 3 bases at V and 2 bases at J, with 16 bases in the middle. CDR3 nucleotide sequence: TGTGCCAGCAGCTCCCAGCCAGGGGGGATCACAGATACGCAGTATTTT. Amino acids: CASSSQPGGITDTQYF.

This clonotype was detected a few times. The V gene is TRBV29-1, the J gene TRBJ2-3; maybe TRBD2 (5 bases). CDR1 is SQVTM and CDR2 is ANQGSEA in the germline V gene. Trimming removed 4 bases from V and 1 base from J, with 12 bases in between. The CDR3 covers 14 residues. For the CDR3, the DNA is TGCAGCGTTGGCGGGCGGGTGGGCACAGATACGCAGTATTTT. Protein sequence: CSVGGRVGTDTQYF.

This clonotype was counted between two and nine times. The rearrangement uses TRBV9 and TRBJ2-1; 13 nucleotides agree with TRBD2. Germline V gives CDR1 SGDLS, CDR2 YYNGEE. V shed 2 bases and J 1 base; nucleotides not matched to a gene: 3. The CDR3 covers 17 residues. The CDR3 is CASSVPTSGGSYNEQFF. The CDR3 DNA is TGTGCCAGCAGCGTTCCGACTAGCGGGGGGTCCTACAATGAGCAGTTCTTC.

CDR3 loop: CAISDDSQPRYTF. DNA of the CDR3: TGTGCCATCAGTGACGACAGCCAGCCGCGGTACACCTTC. The chain has TRBV10-3 and TRBJ1-2; D perhaps matches TRBD1 (5 bases). The CDR3 contains 13 residues. With 3 bases removed from V and 11 bases from J, the gap between germline ends came to 16 bases. Germline values: CDR1 ENHRY, CDR2 SYGVKD.

This clonotype has more than one count but fewer than ten. The chain uses TRBV6-4 and TRBJ2-2; 7 bases match TRBD1. The germline V gene has CDR1 MRHNA and CDR2 SNTAGT. V dropped 4 bases and J dropped 5; count of bases not matched to a gene: 4. CDR3 length: 14 residues. The CDR3 reads CASSGQGETGELFF. In DNA form, the CDR3 reads TGTGCCAGCAGTGGACAGGGAGAAACCGGGGAGCTGTTTTTT.

The chain carries TRBV11-2 and TRBJ2-2, with a weak D call TRBD2 (5 bases). The CDR3 consists of 15 residues. The germline V and J ends were trimmed by 1 base and 6 bases, with 12 bases remaining between them. Germline V gene sequence: CDR1 SGHAT, CDR2 FQNNGV. The DNA for the CDR3 is TGTGCCAGCAGCTTAGGAATCGGGGATTCCGGGGAGCTGTTTTTT. This gives the protein CASSLGIGDSGELFF.

A few counts support this clonotype. The rearrangement links TRBV29-1 to TRBJ2-7, with a weak D call TRBD2 (6 bases). Germline values: CDR1 SQVTM, CDR2 ANQGSEA. The V end lost 3 bases, the J end lost 2 bases, and 14 bases lay between the germline ends. The CDR3 sequence is 14 residues long. This chain's CDR3 is CSVEARGEAYEQYF. Written as DNA, the CDR3 is TGCAGCGTTGAGGCCCGCGGGGAAGCCTACGAGCAGTACTTC.

This clonotype appeared a few times. The chain joins TRBV11-2 to TRBJ1-2, with 7 bases aligning to TRBD1. V lost 1 base, J lost 7 bases, and 6 bases stayed unmatched. CDR1 and CDR2 (germline): SGHAT, FQNNGV. The CDR3 has 14 amino acids. The CDR3 loop is CASSLAGTAAGYTF. The CDR3, as DNA: TGTGCCAGCAGCTTAGCGGGGACAGCAGCTGGCTACACCTTC.

A single count supports this clonotype. This rearrangement joins TRBV28 to TRBJ1-2; D uncertain. The germline V gene has CDR1 MDHEN and CDR2 SYDVKM. V lost 6 bases to trimming and J lost 4 bases, with 15 bases between them. The CDR3 sequence is 14 residues long. CDR3 amino acids: CASRPPGPVYGYTF. The CDR3 bases are TGTGCCAGCAGGCCGCCCGGGCCCGTCTATGGCTACACCTTC.

This clonotype was seen a handful of times. V is TRBV12-5 and J is TRBJ1-2; 10 nucleotides line up with TRBD1. The V gene end was trimmed by 4 bases and the J gene end by 4 bases; junction bases not matched to a gene: 6. Germline-derived CDR1 and CDR2 are LGHNT and FRNRAP. CDR3 length: 15 amino acids. CDR3 sequence (DNA): TGTGCTAGTGGTTCGGGACAGGGGCTAACCTATGGCTACACCTTC. Its protein is CASGSGQGLTYGYTF. Based on the CDR3 plus reference TRBV12-5 and TRBJ1-2, the full variable domain is DARVTQTPRHKVTEMGQEVTMRCQPILGHNTVFWYRQTMMQGLELLAYFRNRAPLDDSGMPKDRFSAEMPDATLATLKIQPSEPRDSAVYFCASGSGQGLTYGYTFGSGTRLTVV.

The V and J genes are TRBV11-2 and TRBJ2-3; TRBD2 aligns across 11 bases. Germline V lookup: CDR1 SGHAT, CDR2 FQNNGV. This CDR3 comprises 16 residues. V lost 3 bases, J lost 3 bases, and 5 bases stayed unmatched. The DNA of the CDR3 is TGTGCCAGCAGCTTGGTAGCGGGGGGGGTAACAGATACGCAGTATTTT. Its translation is CASSLVAGGVTDTQYF.

V gene TRBV30 combines with J gene TRBJ2-1; 9 bases map to TRBD2. CDR1 and CDR2 from the germline V gene are GTSNPN and SVGIG (reference sequence). V was clipped by 3 bases and J by 10 bases; unmatched bases: 7. The CDR3 extends over 13 amino acids. CDR3 nucleotides: TGTGCCTGGAGCATAAACACTAGCGGGGAGCAGTTCTTC. Amino acid sequence: CAWSINTSGEQFF. The full variable domain, in which reference TRBV30 and TRBJ2-1 provide the parts outside the CDR3, is SQTIHQWPATLVQPVGSPLSLECTVEGTSNPNLYWYRQAAGRGLQLLFYSVGIGQISSEVPQNLSASRPQDRQFILSSKKLLLSDSGFYLCAWSINTSGEQFFGPGTRLTVL.

This chain links TRBV7-9 with TRBJ2-7; 11 nucleotides match TRBD2. Germline V lookup: CDR1 SEHNR, CDR2 FQNEAQ (reference sequence). Losses at the gene ends were 4 bases for V and 6 bases for J; bases not matched to a gene: 11. The CDR3 is made up of 16 amino acids. The CDR3 region is CASSWGLAEGALEQYF. CDR3 nucleotides: TGTGCCAGCAGCTGGGGACTAGCGGAGGGGGCCCTCGAGCAGTACTTC. Looking up the rest from reference TRBV7-9 and TRBJ2-7 gives the full variable domain: DTGVSQNPRHKITKRGQNVTFRCDPISEHNRLYWYRQTLGQGPEFLTYFQNEAQLEKSRLLSDRFSAERPKGSFSTLEIQRTEQGDSAMYLCASSWGLAEGALEQYFGPGTRLTVT.

V and J are TRBV11-2 and TRBJ2-3; 7 bases agree with TRBD2. The CDR3 extends over 15 amino acids. The ends lost 4 bases at V and 7 bases at J; junction bases unmatched: 11. CDR1 and CDR2 (germline): SGHAT, FQNNGV. CDR3 coding DNA: TGTGCCAGCAGCTCCGAGCGGGGTGGTTGGAATACGCAGTATTTT. Translated, it gives CASSSERGGWNTQYF.

There are many counts of this clonotype. The chain joins TRBV3-1 to TRBJ2-7, with 9 bases identical to TRBD2. Germline CDR1 reads LGHDT; CDR2 reads YNNKEL (reference sequence). J lost 2 bases, V lost 0 bases, and 2 bases had no gene match. The CDR3 loop spans 15 amino acids. CDR3 loop: CASSQDWTSAYEQYF. CDR3 coding DNA: TGTGCCAGCAGCCAAGATTGGACTAGCGCCTACGAGCAGTACTTC.

This clonotype appeared a few times. The V and J genes are TRBV11-2 and TRBJ1-1; D unclear. The CDR3 is 18 amino acids. Germline V gene data show CDR1 as SGHAT and CDR2 as FQNNGV. Trimming cost V 6 bases and J 0 bases, with 23 bases left between them. DNA for the CDR3: TGTGCCAGCAGTTCTCGACCGGGCCATACAAGAGTGAACACTGAAGCTTTCTTT. Its protein is CASSSRPGHTRVNTEAFF.

The rearrangement links TRBV20-1 to TRBJ1-1; D unclear. Trimming took off 7 bases at V and 4 bases at J, with 10 bases between the two ends. From germline, CDR1 is DFQATT and CDR2 SNEGSKA (reference sequence). The CDR3 spans 11 residues. As DNA, the CDR3 is TGCAGTGTCGAGCGCATCACTGAAGCTTTCTTT. Encoded protein: CSVERITEAFF.

This chain connects TRBV20-1 to TRBJ2-5, with 12 bases identical to TRBD2. The better agreement between TRBJ2-7 and the DNA end casts doubt on the J call. In germline, CDR1 is DFQATT, CDR2 SNEGSKA (reference sequence). The CDR3 sequence is 15 residues long. The CDR3 here is CSASATSGGKCEQYF. The CDR3 DNA reads TGCAGTGCTAGTGCAACTAGCGGGGGGAAATGCGAGCAGTACTTC.

The CDR3 region is CSARDLGGSGGPNEQFF. The CDR3 DNA sequence: TGCAGTGCTAGAGATCTTGGGGGAAGCGGAGGGCCCAATGAGCAGTTCTTC. The chain links TRBV20-1 to TRBJ2-1, with a tentative D call TRBD2 (6 bases). From germline, CDR1 is DFQATT and CDR2 SNEGSKA (reference sequence). The CDR3 is 17 amino acids. V was shortened by 0 bases and J by 6 bases, with 21 bases between the two germline ends.

The J gene is TRBJ1-1, the V gene TRBV20-1; D is unresolved. The CDR3 extends over 15 amino acids. The germline V gene has CDR1 DFQATT and CDR2 SNEGSKA (reference sequence). V gave up 0 bases and J gave up 7 bases, with 18 bases separating them. The CDR3 spells CSAREELAPNHEAFF. The CDR3 coding sequence is TGCAGTGCTAGAGAGGAGTTAGCCCCGAACCATGAAGCTTTCTTT.

The sample holds many counts of this clonotype. The chain joins TRBV20-1 to TRBJ2-1; a possible D gene is TRBD2 (6 bases). Per germline, CDR1 DFQATT and CDR2 SNEGSKA (reference sequence). V dropped 6 bases and J dropped 0 bases, with 21 bases sitting between them. This CDR3 has 17 residues. The CDR3 nucleotides read TGCAGTGCGCCGCCTTCAGCGGGTACTAGCTCCTACAATGAGCAGTTCTTC. Amino acids: CSAPPSAGTSSYNEQFF.

A few counts support this clonotype. The chain couples TRBV20-1 to TRBJ2-4, with D unclear. CDR1 is DFQATT and CDR2 is SNEGSKA in the germline V gene (reference sequence). This CDR3 contains 13 residues. Deletions cut 6 bases from V and 0 bases from J, with 9 bases between. The CDR3 reads CSAPEVAKNIQYF. The CDR3 DNA reads as TGCAGTGCCCCAGAGGTAGCCAAAAACATTCAGTACTTC.

The chain couples TRBV12-3 or TRBV12-4 to TRBJ1-1, with 7 positions matching TRBD1. J lost 6 bases, V lost 6 bases, and 10 bases had no gene match. CDR3 length: 14 residues. The CDR3 spells CASREQGKRAEAFF. Here the CDR3 DNA reads TGTGCCAGCAGAGAACAGGGGAAACGGGCTGAAGCTTTCTTT.